A single sample is the source of the 30 T cell receptor beta chains below, sequenced in a study of graft-versus-host responses after intestinal transplantation listed by TCRdb under 2021. Sample time point, as interpreted from the label and publication: cells obtained before transplantation from donor or recipient. Their antigens are not known. The library came from the immunoSEQ multiplex PCR assay. TCRdb retrieved this table from immuneACCESS and kept in-frame rearrangements only. Not all clones are present; in checked studies, unresolved V genes account for under half, and no reason is known for the remainder. Here the sample has tens of thousands of clones; around 90% occur a single time. Around 2.7% of the sample lies in the top ten. The sample was unstimulated CD8+ T cells sorted from spleen or lymph node cells, taken before intestinal transplant. Receptors originate from a human donor who received an intestinal transplant.

V gene TRBV7-9 combines with J gene TRBJ1-1; the D gene is possibly TRBD1 (6 bases). Trimming left V 7 bases short and J 3 bases short, with 15 bases between. CDR1 and CDR2 from the germline V gene are SEHNR and FQNEAQ (reference sequence). There are 14 residues in the CDR3. The CDR3 DNA reads as TGTGCCAGCACCGGGGAAGGGGGTGACACTGAAGCTTTCTTT. It translates to CASTGEGGDTEAFF.

This clone was seen only a few times. The V call is TRBV7-3, the J call TRBJ2-1, with 7 bases fitting TRBD2. Germline CDR1 and CDR2: SGHTA and FQGTGA. The trim removed 5 bases at V and 8 bases at J, leaving 12 bases unmatched. The CDR3 totals 15 residues. Here the CDR3 DNA reads TGTGCCAGCAGCCCGCAGCTAGCGGTACCCGATGAGCAGTTCTTC. As protein: CASSPQLAVPDEQFF.

This rearrangement joins TRBV14 to TRBJ2-1; tentative D call: TRBD1 (5 bases). From germline, CDR1 is SGHDN and CDR2 FVKESK. The CDR3 has 17 residues. The V end was cut by 4 bases, the J end by 1 base, with 17 bases between. DNA of the CDR3: TGTGCCAGCAGCCTCAGGGAAGGGGTCCTTTCCTACAATGAGCAGTTCTTC. Protein: CASSLREGVLSYNEQFF. The whole variable domain, filled in from reference TRBV14 and TRBJ2-1, reads EAGVTQFPSHSVIEKGQTVTLRCDPISGHDNLYWYRRVMGKEIKFLLHFVKESKQDESGMPNNRFLAERTGGTYSTLKVQPAELEDSGVYFCASSLREGVLSYNEQFFGPGTRLTVL.

The rearrangement uses TRBV9 and TRBJ1-1; perhaps TRBD1 as D (6 bases). Germline V lookup: CDR1 SGDLS, CDR2 YYNGEE. The CDR3 is 15 residues long. The germline V and J ends were trimmed by 0 bases and 6 bases, with 15 bases remaining between them. CDR3 sequence (DNA): TGTGCCAGCAGCGTAGAGGTTAGGGGGTCCTCTGAAGCTTTCTTT. As protein: CASSVEVRGSSEAFF.

The rearrangement joins TRBV28 to TRBJ1-3; TRBD1 agrees at 7 bases. CDR3 size: 16 residues. The germline CDR1 and CDR2 sequences are MDHEN and SYDVKM. J gave up 4 bases and V 2 bases, and 8 bases lay outside the gene matches. CDR3 nucleotides: TGTGCCAGCAGTTTAATCCCCCGGACAGGAGGAAACACCATATATTTT. This translates into CASSLIPRTGGNTIYF.

The chain couples TRBV13 to TRBJ2-7; 7 nucleotides match TRBD1. The CDR3 loop spans 16 amino acids. The V segment lost 2 bases and the J segment 7 bases; nucleotides outside the gene matches: 14. CDR1 and CDR2 from the germline V gene are PRHDT and FYEKMQ (reference sequence). The CDR3 DNA reads TGTGCCAGCAGCTTAAGGGATCAGGGGGAAGCGGAAGAGCAGTACTTC. Encoded protein: CASSLRDQGEAEEQYF.

This clone was recorded only once. V usage is TRBV27 and J usage is TRBJ2-7; TRBD1 agrees at 9 bases. J gave up 6 bases and V 0 bases, and 9 bases lay outside the gene matches. Germline V gene lookup returns CDR1 MNHEY and CDR2 SMNVEV (reference sequence). This CDR3 comprises 16 residues. Here the CDR3 reads CASSLSGQGPSGEQYF. The CDR3 nucleotides read TGTGCCAGCAGTTTATCGGGACAGGGCCCCTCCGGCGAGCAGTACTTC.

The J gene is TRBJ2-7, the V gene TRBV28; a possible D gene is TRBD2 (6 bases). V was cut by 0 bases and J by 0 bases, with 18 bases left in between. This CDR3 spans 18 amino acids. Germline CDR1 and CDR2: MDHEN and SYDVKM. The CDR3: CASSLWISGGGISYEQYF. As DNA, the CDR3 is TGTGCCAGCAGTTTATGGATTAGCGGAGGAGGGATCTCCTACGAGCAGTACTTC.

This chain joins TRBV4-1 and TRBJ2-7; D is uncertain. This CDR3 is built from 13 residues. V lost 0 bases and J 3 bases, leaving 6 bases between the germline ends. Germline CDR1 MGHRA, CDR2 YSYEKL. CDR3 in amino acids: CASSQDADYEQYF. CDR3 nucleotide sequence: TGCGCCAGCAGCCAAGATGCAGACTACGAGCAGTACTTC.

This chain links TRBV9 with TRBJ1-1; D is uncertain. Germline V gene data show CDR1 as SGDLS and CDR2 as YYNGEE. Trimming pared 0 bases from V and 2 bases from J, leaving 5 bases between. The CDR3 runs to 13 residues. The CDR3 nucleotides are TGTGCCAGCAGCGTAGTTCGTAACACTGAAGCTTTCTTT. It is translated as CASSVVRNTEAFF.

This clone occurred a few times. V is TRBV19 and J is TRBJ2-1; 9 bases match TRBD1. Trimming cost V 11 bases and J 8 bases; bases outside gene matches: 4. Germline CDR1 LNHDA, CDR2 SQIVND (reference sequence). The CDR3 covers 11 residues. The CDR3 DNA sequence: TGTGCCTCGGGACAGGGTGATGAGCAGTTCTTC. Its protein is CASGQGDEQFF.

CDR3 nucleotide sequence: TGTGCCAGCAGCGTCACAGGGTACGAGCAGTACTTC. As protein: CASSVTGYEQYF. This rearrangement joins TRBV5-5 to TRBJ2-7; weak D call: TRBD1 (6 bases). Germline V lookup: CDR1 SGHKS, CDR2 YYEKEE (reference sequence). V shed 4 bases and J shed 4 bases, with 9 bases lying between them. The CDR3 runs 12 residues.

The V gene is TRBV2, the J gene TRBJ2-1; 11 nucleotides agree with TRBD2. From germline, CDR1 is SNHLY and CDR2 FYNNEI. The V segment lost 4 bases and the J segment 2 bases; nucleotides outside the gene matches: 4. This CDR3 contains 16 residues. CDR3: CASSGGLAAPYNEQFF. The CDR3 coding sequence is TGTGCCAGCAGTGGGGGACTAGCGGCCCCCTACAATGAGCAGTTCTTC.

To note about this clone: Compared with germline, one end of the junction differs, possibly owing to a read error. The rearrangement links TRBV27 to TRBJ2-7; D is perhaps TRBD1 (6 bases). Germline CDR1 reads MNHEY; CDR2 reads SMNVEV (reference sequence). The CDR3 covers 16 residues. The CDR3 DNA reads TGTGCCAGCAGTTTATCGCTGGGCAGGGGCTCCGACGAGCAGTACTTC. Its protein product is CASSLSLGRGSDEQYF.

The V call is TRBV19, the J call TRBJ1-2; D is ambiguous. Germline CDR1 is LNHDA and CDR2 is SQIVND (reference sequence). The CDR3 loop spans 12 amino acids. Trimming pared 8 bases from V and 4 bases from J, leaving 11 bases between. The CDR3 sequence is CASWSRFYGYTF. CDR3 sequence (DNA): TGTGCCAGTTGGAGTCGTTTCTATGGCTACACCTTC.

The V and J genes are TRBV30 and TRBJ2-7, with 8 bases identical to TRBD1. V gave up 0 bases and J gave up 13 bases; unmatched junction bases: 14. The V gene's germline CDR1 is GTSNPN and CDR2 SVGIG (reference sequence). The CDR3 contains 14 residues. DNA for the CDR3: TGTGCCTGGAGTGTACTTTATCGGGCAGGGGGCGATTACTTC. This sequence encodes CAWSVLYRAGGDYF.

The chain links TRBV5-1 to TRBJ2-7, with D tentatively TRBD2 (5 bases). This CDR3 is 16 amino acids long. V was shortened by 4 bases and J by 0 bases, with 17 bases between the two germline ends. CDR1 is SGHRS, CDR2 YFSETQ, per germline. Here the CDR3 DNA reads TGCGCCAGCAGCCCGGAGGTGGCGACACCCTCCTACGAGCAGTACTTC. It specifies CASSPEVATPSYEQYF.

The chain is built from TRBV5-1 and TRBJ2-7; no firm D call. V shed 0 bases and J shed 2 bases, with 12 bases lying between them. This CDR3 comprises 15 residues. Per germline, CDR1 SGHRS and CDR2 YFSETQ. The CDR3 bases are TGCGCCAGCAGCTTGGGATTCGGCGGCCCCTACGAGCAGTACTTC. Translated, it gives CASSLGFGGPYEQYF.

The chain recombines TRBV11-2 with TRBJ2-1; 12 bases match TRBD2. In germline, CDR1 is SGHAT, CDR2 FQNNGV. This CDR3 contains 18 residues. The J segment lost 2 bases and the V segment lost 7 bases, leaving 12 bases of the junction unmatched. CDR3 region: CASTLSRGLAGTYNEQFF. Here the CDR3 DNA reads TGTGCCAGCACCCTTAGCCGGGGACTAGCGGGTACCTACAATGAGCAGTTCTTC.

The chain recombines TRBV19 with TRBJ1-5; the match to TRBD1 covers 7 bases. With 2 bases clipped from V and 6 bases from J, the junction kept 13 bases outside the gene matches. Per the germline V gene, CDR1 is LNHDA and CDR2 is SQIVND (reference sequence). The CDR3 covers 17 residues. The DNA for the CDR3 is TGTGCCAGTAGTATAACCGAGACAGGGTCCGGTAGTCAGCCCCAGCATTTT. It is translated as CASSITETGSGSQPQHF. The variable domain in full, completed from reference TRBV19 and TRBJ1-5, reads DGGITQSPKYLFRKEGQNVTLSCEQNLNHDAMYWYRQDPGQGLRLIYYSQIVNDFQKGDIAEGYSVSREKKESFPLTVTSAQKNPTAFYLCASSITETGSGSQPQHFGDGTRLSIL.

The chain carries TRBV28 and TRBJ2-2; D may be TRBD1 (6 bases). CDR1 and CDR2 (germline): MDHEN, SYDVKM. The CDR3 consists of 17 residues. Trimming cost V 4 bases and J 1 base, with 16 bases left between them. CDR3 residues: CASSSYRESRNTGELFF. CDR3 in DNA: TGTGCCAGCAGTTCTTACAGGGAATCCAGGAACACCGGGGAGCTGTTTTTT.

The V gene is TRBV29-1, the J gene TRBJ2-7; TRBD2 is a possible D gene (6 bases). Trimming cost V 1 base and J 7 bases, with 20 bases left between them. The germline gives CDR1 SQVTM, CDR2 ANQGSEA. There are 15 residues in the CDR3. The CDR3 sequence: CSVEARESSVGEQYF. The CDR3 DNA reads as TGCAGCGTTGAAGCGAGGGAATCTAGCGTGGGGGAGCAGTACTTC.

V and J are TRBV6-6 and TRBJ2-5, with D tentatively TRBD1 (5 bases). Germline CDR1 and CDR2: MNHNY and SVGAGI (reference sequence). The CDR3 extends over 14 amino acids. V lost 6 bases and J lost 0, with 11 bases in between. DNA for the CDR3: TGTGCCAGCAGAGGAGCAGGGTACCAAGAGACCCAGTACTTC. This sequence encodes CASRGAGYQETQYF.

The V gene is TRBV9, the J gene TRBJ2-7; 8 nucleotides align to TRBD2. The V gene's germline CDR1 is SGDLS and CDR2 YYNGEE. The trim removed 4 bases at V and 0 bases at J, leaving 12 bases unmatched. The length of the CDR3 is 17 residues. The CDR3 here is CASSYFGGDPYSYEQYF. The CDR3, as DNA: TGTGCCAGCAGCTATTTCGGGGGGGACCCTTACTCCTACGAGCAGTACTTC.

This clone has only one observation. The chain carries TRBV6-1 and TRBJ2-7, with D uncertain. This CDR3 is 14 amino acids long. Per the germline V gene, CDR1 is MNHNS and CDR2 is SASEGT. V gave up 6 bases and J gave up 4 bases, with 16 bases separating them. CDR3 DNA sequence: TGTGCCAGCAGCTACCCTGACTCCCTTTACGAGCAGTACTTC. Translating it yields CASSYPDSLYEQYF.

This chain uses TRBV10-3 with TRBJ2-2; no reliable D call. The CDR3 is 15 amino acids. Looked up from germline, CDR1 is ENHRY and CDR2 is SYGVKD. The V and J ends lost 2 bases and 0 bases respectively, with 7 bases between them. CDR3 sequence reads: CAISEGNTNTGELFF. The DNA for the CDR3 is TGTGCCATCAGTGAGGGCAACACGAACACCGGGGAGCTGTTTTTT.

This chain links TRBV9 with TRBJ2-7; 12 bases are shared with TRBD2. The CDR3 is made up of 13 amino acids. Trimming cost V 4 bases and J 7 bases; bases outside gene matches: 3. The germline V gene encodes CDR1 SGDLS and CDR2 YYNGEE. This chain's CDR3 is CASSSGTSGEQYF. CDR3 nucleotide sequence: TGTGCCAGCAGCTCTGGGACTAGCGGGGAGCAGTACTTC.

This chain connects TRBV18 to TRBJ1-2; D call uncertain. There are 14 residues in the CDR3. Looked up from germline, CDR1 is KGHSH and CDR2 is LQKENI. V lost 3 bases, J lost 5 bases, and 13 bases lay in between. CDR3 residues: CASSPGRTSYGYTF. The CDR3 DNA reads as TGTGCCAGCTCACCGGGGAGGACCTCATATGGCTACACCTTC. Full variable domain (missing parts from reference TRBV18 and TRBJ1-2): NAGVMQNPRHLVRRRGQEARLRCSPMKGHSHVYWYRQLPEEGLKFMVYLQKENIIDESGMPKERFSAEFPKEGPSILRIQQVVRGDSAAYFCASSPGRTSYGYTFGSGTRLTVV.

The gene calls are TRBV7-2 and TRBJ2-2, with D hard to call. Germline V gene data show CDR1 as SGHTA and CDR2 as FQGNSA. The V end was cut by 2 bases, the J end by 0 bases, with 16 bases between. The CDR3 is 18 amino acids. The chain's CDR3 is CASSLRYSGRTNTGELFF. The CDR3 DNA reads as TGTGCCAGCAGCTTAAGGTATTCCGGCAGGACGAACACCGGGGAGCTGTTTTTT.

This rearrangement joins TRBV9 to TRBJ2-5, with 7 bases matching TRBD1. V shed 0 bases and J 2 bases; nucleotides not matched to a gene: 1. The CDR3 extends over 14 amino acids. CDR1 and CDR2 from the germline V gene are SGDLS and YYNGEE. CDR3 protein: CASSVEDRQETQYF. The CDR3 nucleotides read TGTGCCAGCAGCGTAGAGGACAGGCAAGAGACCCAGTACTTC.